This record looks at one T cell receptor beta chain sequence and its context. Its target is unknown. Sample-barcoded 5' priming and a J-beta primer mix drove a second PCR of about 7 to 12 cycles. Each cDNA was tagged by a template-switch adaptor containing 12 random nucleotides. From the 5' RACE reads, TCRdb called clonotypes with MiXCR, one entry per CDR3 protein. Seen here are 600,000 or so distinct CDR3 sequences, under 30% observed once, and the top ten hold around 14%. These data come from a study of blood T cells in healthy people across ages. Findings of the study overall: Measured against age, TCR beta diversity per million T cells decreased in a roughly linear manner.

Germline V gives CDR1 SGHTA, CDR2 FQGNSA. Trimming removed 6 bases from V and 3 bases from J, with 11 bases in between. This CDR3 is built from 13 residues. Each donor was a healthy Caucasian individual from Russia, aged roughly 6 to 95. Isolation per sample recovered at least 7 million PBMCs. The clonotype was recovered from a woman older than 75 in good health. The specimen was blood. The chain couples TRBV7-2 to TRBJ2-5; possibly TRBD1 for D (6 bases). CDR3 bases: TGTGCCAGCAGATTATCAGGGGAAGAGACCCAGTACTTC. It yields the protein CASRLSGEETQYF.